This paragraph covers one TCR beta chain sequence. Antigen specificity is unknown. PCR primers comprised 60 Vbeta and 13 Jbeta primers. Data came from immunoSEQ multiplex PCR; TCRdb stores just in-frame clones and leaves some out. The profile shows about 150,000 clones, approximately 80% of them singletons. Per the germline V gene, CDR1 is GTSNPN and CDR2 is SVGIG (reference sequence). The length of the CDR3 is 14 residues. The V and J ends lost 1 base and 14 bases respectively, with 18 bases between them. This sample was included in a study of cytomegalovirus exposure and HLA in healthy donors. Findings of the study overall: Follow-up analysis found HLA locus-dependent TCR association rates, highest for DRB1 and lowest for HLA-C. Presence/absence analyses took donor sequencing depth as roughly uniform. Cytomegalovirus association was listed for about 170 TCR beta chains.

The specimen sequenced was PBMCs. The chain has TRBV30 and TRBJ1-6; D possibly corresponds to TRBD1 (5 bases). The source is a woman between 35 and 50 years old in good health and CMV-seropositive. The CDR3 DNA follows: TGTGCCTGGAGTGCAGACCCAGGGAATAGATCCCTCCACTTT. This codes for CAWSADPGNRSLHF. Together with reference TRBV30 and TRBJ1-6, the CDR3 gives the full variable domain: SQTIHQWPATLVQPVGSPLSLECTVEGTSNPNLYWYRQAAGRGLQLLFYSVGIGQISSEVPQNLSASRPQDRQFILSSKKLLLSDSGFYLCAWSADPGNRSLHFGNGTRLTVT.